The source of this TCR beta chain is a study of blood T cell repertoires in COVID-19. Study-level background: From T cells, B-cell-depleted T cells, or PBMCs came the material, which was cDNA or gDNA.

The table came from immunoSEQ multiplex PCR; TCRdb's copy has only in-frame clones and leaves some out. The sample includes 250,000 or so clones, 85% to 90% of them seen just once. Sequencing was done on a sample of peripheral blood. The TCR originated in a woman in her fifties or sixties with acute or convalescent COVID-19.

DNA for the CDR3: TGTGCCAGCAGTGAGGGGCCTCAGCCCCAGCATTTT. Protein product: CASSEGPQPQHF. This chain joins TRBV6-1 and TRBJ1-5, with D perhaps matching TRBD1 (5 bases). Germline lookup yields CDR1 MNHNS and CDR2 SASEGT. The V and J ends lost 3 bases and 6 bases respectively, with 6 bases between them. The CDR3 extends over 12 amino acids.